This T cell receptor (beta chain) was identified in a study of OX40 agonist ivuxolimab in advanced cancers. Across the study: Enrollees could have had prior anti-PD-1, anti-PD-L1 or anti-CTLA-4 therapy, which 40% had received. Whole-study findings and limits: Clonal expansion was seen in CD4+ and CD8+ blood T cells by week 6 at 0.1 to 3.0 mg/kg. Antigen specificity remained undetermined for the expanded peripheral T cells.

Profiling relied on immunoSEQ multiplex PCR, and the TCRdb table lists in-frame clones only, not all of them. The sample yields over 15,000 clones, less than 75% seen once. Concerning this clone itself: What it recognizes is unknown.

In germline, CDR1 is SEHNR, CDR2 FQNEAQ (reference sequence). V was shortened by 4 bases and J by 4 bases, with 16 bases between the two germline ends. The CDR3 contains 15 residues. The material sequenced was CD4+ or CD8+ T cells sorted from blood, taken in a trial of the OX40 agonist ivuxolimab. The TCR was taken from an adult with an advanced solid tumor such as melanoma, head and neck, liver or kidney cancer. The chain has TRBV7-9 and TRBJ1-2; D unresolved. In DNA, the CDR3 is TGTGCCAGCAGCTCGGCCTGGGAGGGTAGCTATGGCTACACCTTC. This sequence encodes CASSSAWEGSYGYTF.